The entry below describes one TCR beta chain. CDR3 length: 15 amino acids. Between the trimmed V and J ends, which lost 4 bases and 5 bases, there was a span of 18 bases. Germline loops: CDR1 SGHRS, CDR2 YFSETQ. This specimen belongs to a study of blood T cell repertoires in COVID-19. Across the whole study: The analysed material was cDNA or gDNA that came from T cells, B-cell-depleted T cells, or PBMCs.

Repertoires were generated with immunoSEQ multiplex PCR, while TCRdb's copy carries only in-frame clones and drops some. This table holds fewer than 350,000 clones, roughly 90% found once. The chain joins TRBV5-1 to TRBJ1-1; weak D call: TRBD1 (6 bases). Sequenced material: peripheral blood. The sequence came from a middle-aged man with acute or convalescent COVID-19. CDR3 amino acids: CASSSGTLGGTEAFF. Written as DNA, the CDR3 is TGCGCCAGCAGCAGCGGGACATTGGGGGGGACTGAAGCTTTCTTT.